This T cell receptor beta chain derives from a study of blood T cell repertoires in COVID-19. Background on the study: The United States, Italy and Spain supplied acute and convalescent COVID-19 samples. PBMCs, B-cell-depleted T cells, or T cells provided the cDNA or gDNA that made up the material.

This clone was counted a few times. The CDR3 spans 10 residues. Germline values: CDR1 SGHTA, CDR2 FQGNSA. Trimming took off 2 bases at V and 6 bases at J, with 2 bases between the two ends. Per the original methods: Amplifying reference gene primers gave estimates of nucleated cell counts. The repertoire was sequenced with immunoSEQ multiplex PCR; TCRdb's copy has only in-frame clones and lacks some. That table is the source of V, J and clone size, and D and trimming were worked out from the DNA. The sample carries 200,000 to 250,000 clones, 84% recorded once. Sequences were obtained from peripheral blood. This receptor was identified in a man aged 45-65 years with active or convalescent COVID-19. J is TRBJ2-7 and V is TRBV7-2; D is unresolved. The CDR3 DNA reads as TGTGCCAGCAGCTTACGCGAGCAGTACTTC. Translation: CASSLREQYF.